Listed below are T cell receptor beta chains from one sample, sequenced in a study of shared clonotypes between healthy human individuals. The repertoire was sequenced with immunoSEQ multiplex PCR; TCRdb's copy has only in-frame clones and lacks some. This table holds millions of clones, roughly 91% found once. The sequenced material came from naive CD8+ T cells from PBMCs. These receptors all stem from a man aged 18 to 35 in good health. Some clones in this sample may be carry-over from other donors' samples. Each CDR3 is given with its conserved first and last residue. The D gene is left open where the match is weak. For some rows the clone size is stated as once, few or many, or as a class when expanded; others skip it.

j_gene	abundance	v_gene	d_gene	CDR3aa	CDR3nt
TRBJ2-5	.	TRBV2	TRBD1	CASSEWDRGGQETQYF	TGTGCCAGCAGCGAATGGGACAGGGGAGGGCAAGAGACCCAGTACTTC
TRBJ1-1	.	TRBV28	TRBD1	CASSLGQNLNTEAFF	TGTGCCAGCAGCCTGGGACAGAATTTGAACACTGAAGCTTTCTTT
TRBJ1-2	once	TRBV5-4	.	CASSSTNRDVDGYTF	TGTGCCAGCAGCTCAACAAACAGGGACGTAGATGGCTACACCTTC
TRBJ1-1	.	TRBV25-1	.	CASSESREAFF	TGTGCCAGCAGTGAATCACGTGAAGCTTTCTTT
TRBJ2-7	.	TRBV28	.	CASSFKPYEQYF	TGTGCCAGCAGTTTTAAACCCTACGAGCAGTACTTC
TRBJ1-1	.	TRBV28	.	CASSLGRHEAFF	TGTGCCAGCAGTTTGGGGAGACACGAAGCTTTCTTT
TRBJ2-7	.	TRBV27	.	CASSGADTYEQYF	TGTGCCAGCAGTGGGGCAGACACCTACGAGCAGTACTTC
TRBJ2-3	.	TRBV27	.	CASSHNSFTDTQYF	TGTGCCAGCAGTCACAACTCCTTTACAGATACGCAGTATTTT
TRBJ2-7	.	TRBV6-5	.	CASSYGGDAYEQYF	TGTGCCAGCAGTTACGGGGGTGATGCCTACGAGCAGTACTTC
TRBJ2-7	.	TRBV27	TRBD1	CASSWGQGLYF	TGTGCCAGCAGTTGGGGACAGGGTTTGTACTTC
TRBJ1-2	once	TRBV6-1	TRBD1	CASSEILPGQEIDGYTF	TGTGCCAGCAGTGAGATACTCCCGGGACAGGAGATCGACGGCTACACCTTC
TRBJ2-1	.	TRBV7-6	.	CASSSLPGHLNPGNEQFF	TGTGCCAGCAGCTCGTTACCGGGACACCTAAACCCGGGGAATGAGCAGTTCTTC
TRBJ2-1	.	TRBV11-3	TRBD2	CASSKLAGVKVEQFF	TGTGCCAGCAGTAAGCTAGCGGGAGTAAAGGTTGAGCAGTTCTTC
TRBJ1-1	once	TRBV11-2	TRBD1	CATGTGMGDTEAFF	TGTGCCACCGGGACAGGAATGGGGGACACTGAAGCTTTCTTT